This passage covers 32 T cell receptor beta chains from one sample sequenced in a study of blood T cell repertoires in COVID-19. Assay used: immunoSEQ multiplex PCR; TCRdb lists only in-frame clones, some missing. This repertoire shows 45,000 to 55,000 clones, around 78% found once; its top ten account for 14% to 15%. Sequencing was carried out using peripheral blood. These receptor sequences come from a human donor with active or convalescent COVID-19. The donor label of this sample is uncertain.

The rearrangement links TRBV19 to TRBJ2-2; TRBD2 matches at 15 bases. Germline assignment: CDR1 LNHDA and CDR2 SQIVND (reference sequence). CDR3 length equals 17 residues. V gave up 8 bases and J gave up 4 bases; unmatched junction bases: 8. DNA of the CDR3: TGTGCCAGTCGGACTAGCGGGAGGGCGAGGGGCACCGGGGAGCTGTTTTTT. This codes for CASRTSGRARGTGELFF.

The rearrangement links TRBV15 to TRBJ2-3; 9 bases are shared with TRBD1. Trimming at V came to 6 bases and at J to 5 bases, leaving 3 bases not matched to a gene. Germline V gene sequence: CDR1 LNHNV, CDR2 YYDKDF (reference sequence). The CDR3 contains 13 residues. CDR3: CATRQGAGDTQYF. The CDR3 DNA follows: TGTGCCACCAGACAGGGGGCAGGAGATACGCAGTATTTT.

V usage is TRBV7-3 and J usage is TRBJ2-7; 9 bases agree with TRBD1. This CDR3 region has 14 residues. J lost 5 bases, V lost 6 bases, and 8 bases had no gene match. CDR1 SGHTA and CDR2 FQGTGA come from the germline V gene. CDR3 sequence reads: CASRETGTGNEQYF. The DNA of the CDR3 is TGTGCCAGCAGGGAAACCGGGACAGGGAACGAGCAGTACTTC.

J is TRBJ2-1 and V is TRBV15; D is possibly TRBD1 (5 bases). The CDR3 runs to 17 residues. From germline, CDR1 is LNHNV and CDR2 YYDKDF (reference sequence). V was trimmed by 5 bases and J by 5 bases, leaving 22 bases between them. CDR3 protein: CATSYVAGSIAHNEQFF. DNA of the CDR3: TGTGCCACCAGCTATGTCGCAGGGTCCATTGCCCACAATGAGCAGTTCTTC.

The chain links TRBV18 to TRBJ1-1, with D unresolved. The CDR3 is made up of 15 amino acids. CDR1 and CDR2 from the germline V gene are KGHSH and LQKENI. V was cut by 2 bases and J by 2 bases, with 12 bases left in between. The CDR3 bases are TGTGCCAGCTCACCAATCAGGATCACTAACACTGAAGCTTTCTTT. This gives the protein CASSPIRITNTEAFF.

The V gene is TRBV5-5, the J gene TRBJ1-2; the match to TRBD1 covers 8 bases. There are 16 residues in the CDR3. CDR1 and CDR2 (germline): SGHKS, YYEKEE (reference sequence). J was trimmed by 6 bases and V by 2 bases; bases with no gene match: 12. The CDR3 is CASSFAWAGGEDGYTF. DNA for the CDR3: TGTGCCAGCAGCTTCGCCTGGGCAGGGGGCGAGGATGGCTACACCTTC.

This rearrangement joins TRBV6-4 to TRBJ2-2, with TRBD1 matching 9 bases. The trim removed 5 bases at V and 4 bases at J, leaving 5 bases unmatched. CDR3 length equals 15 residues. CDR1 MRHNA and CDR2 SNTAGT come from the germline V gene. The DNA for the CDR3 is TGTGCCAGCAGTTCCGGGACAGGGACCACCGGGGAGCTGTTTTTT. Translated: CASSSGTGTTGELFF.

J is TRBJ2-2 and V is TRBV29-1, with 12 bases aligning to TRBD2. The J segment lost 6 bases and the V segment lost 5 bases, leaving 4 bases of the junction unmatched. CDR1 and CDR2 (germline): SQVTM, ANQGSEA. The CDR3 has 14 amino acids. DNA for the CDR3: TGCAGCGTTACGACTAGCGGGAGTTCCGGGGAGCTGTTTTTT. Its protein product is CSVTTSGSSGELFF.

This clone was recorded a few times. The chain joins TRBV11-2 to TRBJ2-1, with 11 bases that match TRBD2. Germline loops: CDR1 SGHAT, CDR2 FQNNGV. CDR3 length: 17 amino acids. V was pared by 5 bases and J by 3 bases, with 9 bases of the junction left unmatched. CDR3 DNA sequence: TGTGCCAGCAGCCCTAGACTAGCGGGACCCTTCTACAATGAGCAGTTCTTC. This codes for CASSPRLAGPFYNEQFF.

This clone was seen once. The chain is built from TRBV2 and TRBJ2-3, with TRBD1 matching over 8 bases. The CDR3 is 16 residues long. Germline CDR1 reads SNHLY; CDR2 reads FYNNEI. J gave up 2 bases and V 6 bases, and 10 bases lay outside the gene matches. CDR3 sequence: CASRVGTGAYTDTQYF. The CDR3, as DNA: TGTGCCAGCAGAGTTGGGACAGGAGCCTACACAGATACGCAGTATTTT.

The gene calls are TRBV5-1 and TRBJ2-1; 9 nucleotides align to TRBD2. V lost 0 bases, J lost 2 bases, and 6 bases stayed unmatched. The CDR3 is made up of 17 amino acids. Germline CDR1 is SGHRS and CDR2 is YFSETQ. The CDR3 is CASSLALASGTYNEQFF. CDR3 bases: TGCGCCAGCAGCTTGGCCTTAGCTAGCGGGACCTACAATGAGCAGTTCTTC.

The V and J genes are TRBV11-3 and TRBJ2-1, with 7 bases fitting TRBD2. In germline, CDR1 is SGHNT, CDR2 YENEEA. This CDR3 region has 16 residues. J was trimmed by 5 bases and V by 1 base; bases with no gene match: 8. In nucleotides, the CDR3 is TGTGCCAGCAGCTTAGTCCGGGACTATACCCACAATGAGCAGTTCTTC. This encodes CASSLVRDYTHNEQFF.

V usage is TRBV5-1 and J usage is TRBJ2-7; 7 bases are a match to TRBD2. Per the germline V gene, CDR1 is SGHRS and CDR2 is YFSETQ. V dropped 4 bases and J dropped 3; count of bases not matched to a gene: 10. The CDR3 covers 15 residues. The CDR3 bases are TGCGCCAGCAGCCTATCGGGACTAAGGTTCTACGAGCAGTACTTC. Translation: CASSLSGLRFYEQYF.

CDR3 sequence: CASSSPDRSAYEQYF. CDR3 nucleotides: TGTGCCAGCAGTTCGCCGGACAGGTCCGCCTACGAGCAGTACTTC. The rearrangement uses TRBV28 and TRBJ2-7; 7 bases are a match to TRBD1. J gave up 2 bases and V 4 bases, and 8 bases lay outside the gene matches. The CDR3 spans 15 residues. The germline gives CDR1 MDHEN, CDR2 SYDVKM.

CDR3 sequence: CASNKPTQQSGNTIYF. In DNA, the CDR3 is TGTGCCAGTAACAAGCCTACACAGCAGTCAGGAAACACCATATATTTT. The genes are TRBV19 and TRBJ1-3, with D hard to call. The CDR3 contains 16 residues. CDR1 and CDR2 (germline): LNHDA, SQIVND (reference sequence). V dropped 7 bases and J dropped 4 bases, with 20 bases sitting between them.

The V gene is TRBV7-6, the J gene TRBJ2-5; possibly TRBD2 for D (6 bases). CDR3 length: 15 amino acids. The germline V and J ends were trimmed by 0 bases and 2 bases, with 10 bases remaining between them. The germline V gene encodes CDR1 SGHVS and CDR2 FNYEAQ. The CDR3 DNA sequence: TGTGCCAGCAGCTTAGCCCGGGGGAAACAAGAGACCCAGTACTTC. Residues: CASSLARGKQETQYF.

This chain joins TRBV21-1 and TRBJ1-6. TRBV21-1 is an annotated pseudogene. CDR3 length: 16 amino acids. The CDR3 protein is CASSKMAGCRNSPLHF. In DNA, the CDR3 is TGTGCCAGCAGCAAAATGGCGGGATGCAGAAATTCACCCCTCCACTTT.

V usage is TRBV14 and J usage is TRBJ2-3, with TRBD2 as a possible D gene (6 bases). In germline, CDR1 is SGHDN, CDR2 FVKESK. V dropped 4 bases and J dropped 2 bases, with 13 bases sitting between them. CDR3 size: 15 residues. In DNA, the CDR3 is TGTGCCAGCAGCCTCCGGGGGACTGTCACAGATACGCAGTATTTT. Its translation is CASSLRGTVTDTQYF.

There are a few counts of this clone. CDR3 bases: TGTGCCAGCAGTGGAGTGACTAATGAAAAACTGTTTTTT. As protein: CASSGVTNEKLFF. The chain is built from TRBV28 and TRBJ1-4; D is ambiguous. In germline, CDR1 is MDHEN, CDR2 SYDVKM. The CDR3 covers 13 residues. Deletions cut 5 bases from V and 2 bases from J, with 6 bases between.

CDR3 coding DNA: TGTGCCAGCAAGGGACAGGGAGCTAACTATGGCTACACCTTC. Translated: CASKGQGANYGYTF. The chain combines TRBV28 with TRBJ1-2; 9 nucleotides align to TRBD1. The germline V gene has CDR1 MDHEN and CDR2 SYDVKM. With 7 bases clipped from V and 0 bases from J, the junction kept 3 bases outside the gene matches. This CDR3 is built from 14 residues.

The V and J genes are TRBV5-1 and TRBJ1-4; 7 bases are shared with TRBD1. CDR3 length: 15 amino acids. CDR1 SGHRS and CDR2 YFSETQ come from the germline V gene. Losses at the gene ends were 0 bases for V and 8 bases for J; bases not matched to a gene: 7. The CDR3 DNA follows: TGCGCCAGCAGCTTGGGGGGACAGACCTCGGAAAAACTGTTTTTT. It is translated as CASSLGGQTSEKLFF.

The chain joins TRBV30 to TRBJ1-1, with 7 bases that match TRBD1. The V gene end was trimmed by 5 bases and the J gene end by 6 bases; junction bases not matched to a gene: 6. The length of the CDR3 is 12 residues. CDR1 and CDR2 from the germline V gene are GTSNPN and SVGIG (reference sequence). The DNA of the CDR3 is TGTGCCTGGGAACAGGGGAGCCCTGAAGCTTTCTTT. This translates into CAWEQGSPEAFF.

This chain connects TRBV2 to TRBJ2-1; 16 positions agree with TRBD2. The J segment lost 9 bases and the V segment lost 4 bases, leaving 3 bases of the junction unmatched. Germline lookup yields CDR1 SNHLY and CDR2 FYNNEI. The CDR3 loop spans 15 amino acids. The CDR3 DNA sequence: TGTGCCAGCAGTGTGGGGACTAGCGGGAGGGTTGAGCAGTTCTTC. It specifies CASSVGTSGRVEQFF. Full variable domain (rest looked up from reference TRBV2 and TRBJ2-1): EPEVTQTPSHQVTQMGQEVILRCVPISNHLYFYWYRQILGQKVEFLVSFYNNEISEKSEIFDDQFSVERPDGSNFTLKIRSTKLEDSAMYFCASSVGTSGRVEQFFGPGTRLTVL.

This clone was seen only once. The genes are TRBV4-3 and TRBJ2-3, with 7 bases fitting TRBD2. Germline V gene data show CDR1 as LGHNA and CDR2 as YSLEER. The CDR3 runs to 14 residues. Trimming at V came to 1 base and at J to 5 bases, leaving 3 bases not matched to a gene. CDR3 DNA sequence: TGCGCCAGCAGCCAAGGACTAGCAAGAGATACGCAGTATTTT. Translating gives CASSQGLARDTQYF.

This clone appeared a single time. This sequence joins TRBV6-5 and TRBJ1-1; 9 nucleotides line up with TRBD1. The CDR3 is 13 residues long. V dropped 7 bases and J dropped 4; count of bases not matched to a gene: 4. Per germline, CDR1 MNHEY and CDR2 SVGAGI. CDR3 DNA: TGTGCCAGCACCGAACAGGGGGCCACTGAAGCTTTCTTT. As protein: CASTEQGATEAFF.

With regard to this clone: This CDR3 is also generated by other DNA sequences in the sample. This rearrangement joins TRBV7-3 to TRBJ1-1, with D maybe TRBD1 (5 bases). The CDR3 runs to 14 residues. Looked up from germline, CDR1 is SGHTA and CDR2 is FQGTGA. V lost 3 bases and J lost 1, with 9 bases in between. This CDR3 is CASSLTDKNTEAFF. Here the CDR3 DNA reads TGTGCCAGCAGCTTGACAGACAAGAACACTGAAGCTTTCTTT.

This sequence joins TRBV7-2 and TRBJ1-6; D possibly corresponds to TRBD1 (5 bases). This CDR3 is 15 amino acids long. In germline, CDR1 is SGHTA, CDR2 FQGNSA. The V end lost 5 bases, the J end lost 14 bases, and 22 bases lay between the germline ends. CDR3 region: CASSPPGGREYTLHF. In DNA form, the CDR3 reads TGTGCCAGCAGCCCCCCCGGCGGCAGGGAATATACCCTCCACTTT.

The chain uses TRBV5-4 and TRBJ1-3; D unresolved. Trimming took 3 bases from V and 0 from J, leaving 16 bases between them. This CDR3 region has 17 residues. Germline V lookup: CDR1 SGHNT, CDR2 YYREEE (reference sequence). The CDR3, as DNA: TGTGCCAGCAGCTCCGTTGGGCCCCTGATCTCTGGAAACACCATATATTTT. As protein: CASSSVGPLISGNTIYF.

This clone counts as medium-sized. A junction boundary mismatches the germline segment, possibly from a read error. This chain joins TRBV4-1 and TRBJ2-3; 13 nucleotides match TRBD2. Looked up from germline, CDR1 is MGHRA and CDR2 is YSYEKL. The CDR3 is 13 amino acids. CDR3 bases: TGCGCCAGCAGCCAAGATACAGGACTAGCGGGAGTTTTT. This encodes CASSQDTGLAGVF.

The chain couples TRBV29-1 to TRBJ2-1; 14 bases are shared with TRBD2. Germline V gene sequence: CDR1 SQVTM, CDR2 ANQGSEA. The V and J ends lost 6 bases and 15 bases, in that order; junction bases with no gene match: 7. The CDR3 loop spans 12 amino acids. CDR3 in amino acids: CSVGTSGSRLFF. The CDR3 coding sequence is TGCAGCGTAGGGACTAGCGGGAGCAGGCTGTTCTTC.

V is TRBV27 and J is TRBJ2-2; TRBD2 agrees at 8 bases. Germline lookup yields CDR1 MNHEY and CDR2 SMNVEV (reference sequence). V lost 4 bases, J lost 4 bases, and 8 bases stayed unmatched. The CDR3 is 16 amino acids. CDR3 nucleotides: TGTGCCAGCAGTTCGCCCGGGGGGGGAGTCACCGGGGAGCTGTTTTTT. Residues: CASSSPGGGVTGELFF.

The chain combines TRBV9 with TRBJ2-4, with D perhaps TRBD1 (5 bases). Per the germline V gene, CDR1 is SGDLS and CDR2 is YYNGEE. The CDR3 extends over 16 amino acids. V lost 0 bases, J lost 0 bases, and 10 bases lay in between. The chain's CDR3 is CASSVDRGLAKNIQYF. CDR3 bases: TGTGCCAGCAGCGTAGATAGGGGATTAGCCAAAAACATTCAGTACTTC.